Included here is one TCR beta chain sequence, with context. What it binds is not known. This sample was taken from a study of long-term antiretroviral therapy in people with HIV. Study context: The oldest samples precede the 2015 immediate-ART recommendation by about a decade.

CDR1 and CDR2 from the germline V gene are SGHDN and FVKESK. The trim removed 5 bases at V and 4 bases at J, leaving 4 bases unmatched. CDR3 length: 14 residues. Study results and caveats: Clonotypes expanded prior to ART showed repertoire dominance at all sampled time points. For ART adherence, viral resistance and therapy changes, no data were available. The ART regimens used between the mid-2000s and the late 2010s may be less effective than current ones.

Researchers report immunoSEQ v3.0 was run at survey level. The repertoire was sequenced with immunoSEQ multiplex PCR; TCRdb's copy has only in-frame clones and lacks some. The sample carries over 15,000 clones, around 84% recorded once. The sample in question was unsorted PBMCs, obtained 0.1 years before starting antiretroviral therapy. This chain uses TRBV14 with TRBJ2-2, with 7 nucleotides matching TRBD1. This clonotype was sampled from a man between 18 and 29 years old with HIV. The DNA for the CDR3 is TGTGCCAGCAGCGTTCAGGGGGTCACCGGGGAGCTGTTTTTT. It encodes CASSVQGVTGELFF.